Listed here are 2 T cell receptor beta chains from one sample, sequenced in a study of blood T cell repertoires in COVID-19. The protocol was immunoSEQ multiplex PCR, while the TCRdb copy is restricted to in-frame clones and leaves out a portion. This table has about 260,000 clones, 85% to 90% appearing once. Sequenced material: peripheral blood. The receptors originated from a human donor in a cohort sampled during active COVID-19.

The genes are TRBV7-9 and TRBJ2-7, with 11 bases that match TRBD1. V shed 5 bases and J 4 bases; nucleotides not matched to a gene: 7. This CDR3 is built from 15 residues. Germline V gene data show CDR1 as SEHNR and CDR2 as FQNEAQ (reference sequence). The CDR3 coding sequence is TGTGCCAGCAGCGCCTTGGACAGGGGGCTGTACGAGCAGTACTTC. As protein: CASSALDRGLYEQYF.

This chain connects TRBV20-1 to TRBJ1-2; 7 nucleotides align to TRBD1. The CDR3 has 11 residues. Germline V gene data show CDR1 as DFQATT and CDR2 as SNEGSKA (reference sequence). CDR3 DNA sequence: TGCATCCTCCAAGGGGGCCAGGGCTACACCTTC. It is translated as CILQGGQGYTF.